A selection of T cell receptor beta chains follows, all from one sample in a study of T cells expressing NK-cell markers. TCRdb reprocessed the 5' RACE reads, keeping one entry per CDR3 protein, no DNA. Its table lists under 500,000 distinct CDR3 sequences. Sequencing was carried out using blood T cells: a sorted CD56 or NKG2C T cell subset, CD4+ or CD8+ T cells, or bulk PBMC T cells (not recorded which). These receptors came from a woman aged 18-70 years in good health. The CDR3 runs from the conserved cysteine through the conserved F or W.

>TRBJ2-7|TRBV7-9
CASSPVGTGREQYF
>TRBJ1-2|TRBV5-5
CASSLSGSAANYGYTF
>TRBJ1-1|TRBV7-3
CASSLGTGSEAFF
>TRBJ2-1|TRBV7-8
CASSFTEYNEQFF
>TRBJ1-1|TRBV18
CASFTSSWTNTEAFF
>TRBJ1-3|TRBV14
CASSRAGVGGNTIYF
>TRBJ1-1|TRBV12-3/TRBV12-4
CASSLELLNTEAFF
>TRBJ2-1|TRBV5-1
CASSTRQANEQFF
>TRBJ2-2|TRBV6-5
CASSYSTRGYTGELFF
>TRBJ2-1|TRBV25-1
CASSGGVGNEQFF
>TRBJ2-5|TRBV14
CASSQEKSGQETQYF
>TRBJ2-5|TRBV27
CASSGGVVGVGTQYF
>TRBJ1-5|TRBV30
CAWSAPNQPQHF
>TRBJ2-1|TRBV20-1
CSARKLNEQFF
>TRBJ1-6|TRBV7-3
CASSQQGSGTPLHF
>TRBJ2-1|TRBV14
CASSQDAGQFYGAYNEQFF
>TRBJ2-1|TRBV2
CASRVTKRYEQFF
>TRBJ2-4|TRBV5-6
CASSFQSWVGAKNIQYF
>TRBJ2-6|TRBV5-6
CASSKLAGVGANVLTF
>TRBJ2-4|TRBV11-2
CASSSGVAGDTKNIQYF
>TRBJ2-3|TRBV19
CASSPTGTGTDTQYF
>TRBJ1-5|TRBV12-3/TRBV12-4
CASSPAGQGANQPQHF
>TRBJ2-5|TRBV11-2
CASSSGGQEAQETQYF
>TRBJ2-3|TRBV7-2
CASSTQQGLDTQYF
>TRBJ2-5|TRBV4-2
CASSQGGQETQYF
>TRBJ2-5|TRBV10-3
CAISGQGVQETQYF
>TRBJ2-5|TRBV7-9
CASSLAVQRETQYF
>TRBJ2-1|TRBV5-6
CASSLTSGSYEQLF
>TRBJ2-1|TRBV20-1
CSANLRGGHYNEQFF
>TRBJ2-5|TRBV9
CASSNTPTNPQETQYF
>TRBJ2-4|TRBV14
CASSQDQKGAKNIQYF
>TRBJ1-1|TRBV20-1
CSARDIGPEAFF
>TRBJ2-2|TRBV24-1
CATSASGNTGELFF
>TRBJ1-2|TRBV5-1
CASSSPPGAGANYGYTF
>TRBJ2-1|TRBV7-2
CASSVRGGRINEQFF
>TRBJ2-5|TRBV18
CASSPTGGLGVTQYF
>TRBJ2-7|TRBV6-5
CASSYSTGRTYEQYF
>TRBJ2-2|TRBV7-2
CASRDWGTGELFF
>TRBJ2-3|TRBV20-1
CSANGGDTQYF
>TRBJ2-2|TRBV5-1
CASSLTGRNTGELFF
>TRBJ2-2|TRBV10-3
CAISESTPGITGELFF
>TRBJ1-1|TRBV12-3/TRBV12-4
CASSFGWAAFF
>TRBJ1-2|TRBV5-1
CASSLEAGTKLGYTF
>TRBJ2-4|TRBV7-6
CASSLAGTSIQYF
>TRBJ2-5|TRBV9
CASSSLAGAAGTQYF
>TRBJ2-2|TRBV19
CASRTGGKNTGELFF
>TRBJ1-5|TRBV24-1
CATSAGRQVGGQPQHF
>TRBJ1-2|TRBV29-1
CSVAGQGGTYGYTF
>TRBJ2-2|TRBV12-3/TRBV12-4
CASRPRANTGELFF
>TRBJ1-1|TRBV7-2
CASSAIRGAPKAFF
>TRBJ2-4|TRBV18
CASSPLGDRGGRMPIAKNIQYF
>TRBJ1-4|TRBV29-1
CSALGSNEKLFF
>TRBJ2-7|TRBV20-1
CSARPAEHEQYF
>TRBJ2-3|TRBV29-1
CSVHPGVGPDTQYF
>TRBJ2-3|TRBV20-1
CSARDWGGTDTQYF
>TRBJ2-3|TRBV7-3
CASSSTGTSHADTQYF